This T cell receptor (beta chain) came from a study of blood T cell repertoires in COVID-19 (dated by TCRdb to about 2020). Background on the whole study: Samples covering the acute and convalescent phases of COVID-19 were provided by collaborators in the United States, Italy and Spain. The material from the prospective study consisted of cDNA or gDNA derived from T cells, B-cell-depleted T cells, or PBMCs. Deeply sampled blood TCRbeta repertoires from subjects exposed to, actively infected with, or recovered from COVID-19 were included in the dataset. The repertoires were made available in a free public database intended to serve as a resource for research on the immune response to SARS-CoV-2. The samples were drawn from two sources: the first 160 participants of the ongoing ImmuneRACE study, and approximately 1,300 subjects contributed by 6 global collaborators. Sample metadata almost always included a de-identified subject ID, COVID-19 status, age in years and sex. Where available, HLA class I and class II types were obtained from metadata supplied by the sample provider rather than from assay-based typing.

General conclusions and limits of the study: Clinical and demographic metadata were provided uncurated, with the amount varying by source and participant.

For this chain, trimming is 5 bases at the V end and 4 bases at the J end, and the number of junction bases without a gene match is 7. The CDR3, from cysteine to phenylalanine, totals 15 residues. CDR3 DNA is the only sequence kept; it has 45 bases, read in frame from the first base. Looking up the germline V gene yields CDR1 SGHAT and CDR2 FQNNGV. The immunoSEQ Assay, a bias-controlled multiplex PCR, was used to amplify TCRbeta CDR3 regions from genomic DNA. As for the original processing: The number of nucleated cells in each sample was estimated by amplification of reference gene primers within the assay. To quantify the absolute abundance of each unique TCRbeta CDR3 rearrangement, sequence reads were collapsed and filtered. For each sample, productive Simpson clonality was calculated as the square root of Simpson's diversity index over productive rearrangements. The table comes from immuneACCESS by way of TCRdb, which keeps in-frame sequences with V and J called. Part of the clones is missing from these tables; in studies checked, under half for an unresolved V gene and the rest for unknown reasons. The D gene and trimming were derived from the DNA, and the V and J assignments and clone size from that table. This sample gives about 170,000 clones in total; 84% of them show up just once. The ten most abundant clones make up approximately 12% of the sample.

Participants in the prospective study were enrolled through a virtual design, were aged 18 to 89 years, and lived in roughly 24 United States geographic areas. Cohort assignment in the prospective study relied on participant-reported clinical history from a screening survey and a study questionnaire. Recovered participants in ImmuneRACE Cohort 3 were defined by two consecutive negative NP/OP PCR tests, clearance by a healthcare professional, or resolution of symptoms. In the prospective study, mobile phlebotomists collected whole blood, serum and a nasopharyngeal or oropharyngeal swab from each participant. Prospective study participants could optionally give additional blood draws and questionnaires over a roughly two-month period. Before DNA extraction, blood samples from the prospective study were shipped at room temperature or frozen. Concerning this clone: Its target antigen remains unknown. No base-level quality is on record; no much larger clone is a single base apart.

This receptor was taken from a man in his forties or fifties who had recovered from COVID-19. The sequencing sample was made of PBMCs or T cells enriched from blood (not recorded which). Here the chain combines TRBV11-2 and TRBJ1-5, and 8 bases in between align with TRBD1. The nucleotide sequence is given as TGTGCCAGCAGCAAGACAGGGGTGGGTAATCAGCCCCAGCATTTT. This sequence encodes CASSKTGVGNQPQHF. Reference TRBV11-2 and TRBJ1-5 proteins supply the regions before and after the CDR3; the full variable domain is: EAGVAQSPRYKIIEKRQSVAFWCNPISGHATLYWYQQILGQGPKLLIQFQNNGVVDDSQLPKDRFSAERLKGVDSTLKIQPAKLEDSAVYLCASSKTGVGNQPQHFGDGTRLSIL.